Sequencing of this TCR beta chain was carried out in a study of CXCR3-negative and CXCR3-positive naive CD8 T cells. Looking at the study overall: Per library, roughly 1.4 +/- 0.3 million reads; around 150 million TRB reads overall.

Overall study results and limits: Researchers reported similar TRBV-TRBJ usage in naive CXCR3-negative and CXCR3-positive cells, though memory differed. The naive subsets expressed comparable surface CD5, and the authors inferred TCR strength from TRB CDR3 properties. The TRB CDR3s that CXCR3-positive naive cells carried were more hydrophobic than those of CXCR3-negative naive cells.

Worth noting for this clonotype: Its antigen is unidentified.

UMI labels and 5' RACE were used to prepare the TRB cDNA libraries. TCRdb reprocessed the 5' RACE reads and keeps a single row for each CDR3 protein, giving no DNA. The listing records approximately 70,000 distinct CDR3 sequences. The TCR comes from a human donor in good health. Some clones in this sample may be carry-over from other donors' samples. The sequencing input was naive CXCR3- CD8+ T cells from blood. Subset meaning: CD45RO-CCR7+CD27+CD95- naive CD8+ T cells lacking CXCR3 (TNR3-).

The CDR3 spells CASSFPQLNTGELFF. J is TRBJ2-2 and V is TRBV28; TCRdb designates TRBD1, a call that cannot be tested without DNA. Germline V gives CDR1 MDHEN, CDR2 SYDVKM. The CDR3 length is 15 residues.